There are a few counts of the clone carrying this T cell receptor (beta chain). The antigen is not known. TCRdb re-analysed the 5' RACE reads in MiXCR, keeping a single row per CDR3 protein. The table has fewer than 300,000 distinct CDR3 sequences, roughly a sixth seen once; the top ten hold roughly a fifth. This entry comes from a study of T-cell memory formation after mild COVID-19. Study findings and constraints: The study found contracting CD4+ clones mainly in CM and EM and contracting CD8+ clones in EMRA.

In germline, CDR1 is MNHEY, CDR2 SMNVEV (reference sequence). The CDR3 contains 13 residues. V gave up 4 bases and J gave up 3 bases, with 9 bases separating them. The sequencing sample was made of PBMCs or a T cell subset sorted from them (not recorded which). The chain couples TRBV27 to TRBJ1-1; no clear D. This receptor was identified in a man younger than 30 who had mild COVID-19 (a few samples of this study predate the infection). Cell type and time point are not known. Here the CDR3 DNA reads TGTGCCAGCAGTTCCAAAGGATACACTGAAGCTTTCTTT. Translating gives CASSSKGYTEAFF.